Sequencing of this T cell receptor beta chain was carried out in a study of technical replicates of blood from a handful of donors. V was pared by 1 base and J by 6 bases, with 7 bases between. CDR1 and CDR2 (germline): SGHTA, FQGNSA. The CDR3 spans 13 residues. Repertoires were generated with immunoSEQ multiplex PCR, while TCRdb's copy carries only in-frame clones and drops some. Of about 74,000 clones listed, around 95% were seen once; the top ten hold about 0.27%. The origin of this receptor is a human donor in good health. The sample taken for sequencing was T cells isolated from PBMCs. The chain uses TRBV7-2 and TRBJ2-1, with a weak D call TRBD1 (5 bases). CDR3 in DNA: TGTGCCAGCAGCTTAGGACAGATCAATGAGCAGTTCTTC. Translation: CASSLGQINEQFF.